This T cell receptor beta chain was observed in a study of CXCR3-negative and CXCR3-positive naive CD8 T cells. Broader study findings: Both naive subsets had comparably high diversity; memory CD8+ cells much lower. Higher TRB CDR3 hydrophobicity marked CXCR3-positive naive cells relative to CXCR3-negative naive cells.

5' RACE that incorporated UMI labels was used to prepare the TRB cDNA libraries. TCRdb re-called the 5' RACE reads, yielding one record per CDR3 amino acid sequence without DNA. The sample has fewer than 60,000 distinct CDR3 sequences. Turning to this clonotype: What it recognizes is unknown.

This TCR came from a human donor in good health. Some clones in this sample may be carry-over from other donors' samples. The sequencing input was naive CXCR3- CD8+ T cells from blood. The subset was: CD45RO-CCR7+CD27+CD95- naive CD8+ T cells lacking CXCR3 (TNR3-).

The CDR3 loop is CASSLNSAGNEQYF. V usage is TRBV27 and J usage is TRBJ2-7; no DNA is available, so the TRBD1 call from TCRdb remains unchecked. The CDR3 has 14 residues. Germline CDR1 MNHEY, CDR2 SMNVEV (reference sequence).